This TCR beta chain was captured by sequencing in a study of T cell clusters in autoimmune cytopenias. Findings of the study overall: No experiment has yet validated the function of the T cell clusters defined in silico.

TRB was amplified by touch-down multiplex PCR, primer pools A and B combined. After re-calling the multiplex PCR reads, TCRdb lists one entry per CDR3 protein, DNA absent. The sample includes around 1,500 distinct CDR3 sequences. By frequency, this clonotype registers medium-sized. Antigen: not known. TRB was amplified from around 0.25 ug of peripheral blood genomic DNA per sample. This CDR3 comprises 17 residues. Germline loops: CDR1 PRHDT, CDR2 FYEKMQ (reference sequence). This clonotype originated in a human donor with an autoimmune cytopenia, with autoimmune hepatitis or in good health (not recorded which). The chain links TRBV13 to TRBJ2-7. The sequencing sample was made of peripheral blood. The CDR3 here is CASSLSTYQSFTYEQYF.